Shown below are 25 T cell receptor beta chains from a single sample sequenced in a study of T cells in Graves' hyperthyroidism and ophthalmopathy. RNA transcripts were the template for amplifying TCR beta CDR3 regions. In the first-round RT-PCR of the TCR CDR3, the HTBI primer set was used. TCRdb ran MiXCR on the multiplex PCR reads and lists one entry per CDR3 protein. In the table there are fewer than 450,000 distinct CDR3 sequences, 13% to 15% of which are singletons. The material sequenced was blood. Receptors originate from a woman aged 55-69 years with Graves' ophthalmopathy.

This clonotype came up many times. The chain carries TRBV5-4 and TRBJ2-1; 7 nucleotides align to TRBD1. From germline, CDR1 is SGHNT and CDR2 YYREEE (reference sequence). The length of the CDR3 is 17 residues. The V gene end was trimmed by 0 bases and the J gene end by 9 bases; junction bases not matched to a gene: 15. The CDR3 sequence: CASSLGGGRTIFGEQFF. CDR3 coding DNA: TGTGCCAGCAGCTTGGGAGGGGGCAGGACCATATTTGGTGAGCAGTTCTTC.

Ten or more counts support this clonotype. The chain has TRBV2 and TRBJ1-6, with TRBD1 matching over 7 bases. Trimming removed 6 bases from V and 7 bases from J; junction bases left unmatched: 9. This CDR3 contains 15 residues. Germline V lookup: CDR1 SNHLY, CDR2 FYNNEI. CDR3 amino acids: CASSQGTAVNSPLHF. The CDR3, as DNA: TGTGCCAGCAGCCAAGGGACAGCAGTAAATTCACCCCTCCACTTT.

In its sample, this clonotype was seen many times. The rearrangement joins TRBV11-2 to TRBJ2-7; the match to TRBD2 covers 15 bases. CDR1 SGHAT and CDR2 FQNNGV come from the germline V gene. The J segment lost 2 bases and the V segment lost 1 base, leaving 3 bases of the junction unmatched. The CDR3 is 17 residues long. The CDR3 DNA reads TGTGCCAGCAGCTTAGGGCGGACTAGCGGGAGGGCCTACGAGCAGTACTTC. Translated: CASSLGRTSGRAYEQYF. The full variable domain, its missing parts supplied by reference TRBV11-2 and TRBJ2-7, is EAGVAQSPRYKIIEKRQSVAFWCNPISGHATLYWYQQILGQGPKLLIQFQNNGVVDDSQLPKDRFSAERLKGVDSTLKIQPAKLEDSAVYLCASSLGRTSGRAYEQYFGPGTRLTVT.

J is TRBJ1-1 and V is TRBV28, with 7 bases matching TRBD1. Germline values: CDR1 MDHEN, CDR2 SYDVKM. The length of the CDR3 is 21 residues. J was trimmed by 2 bases and V by 2 bases; bases with no gene match: 23. DNA of the CDR3: TGTGCCAGCAGTTTAACGAACCGGGGCCTCTCCCCCGACAGGGCAAACACTGAAGCTTTCTTT. Translating gives CASSLTNRGLSPDRANTEAFF. The whole variable domain, filled in from reference TRBV28 and TRBJ1-1, reads DVKVTQSSRYLVKRTGEKVFLECVQDMDHENMFWYRQDPGLGLRLIYFSYDVKMKEKGDIPEGYSVSREKKERFSLILESASTNQTSMYLCASSLTNRGLSPDRANTEAFFGQGTRLTVV.

This clonotype was observed a handful of times. V gene TRBV29-1 combines with J gene TRBJ2-1; D is unclear. The germline V gene has CDR1 SQVTM and CDR2 ANQGSEA. Trimming took 3 bases from V and 6 from J, leaving 12 bases between them. The CDR3 extends over 13 amino acids. The CDR3 protein is CSVDGWNPNEQFF. CDR3 sequence (DNA): TGCAGCGTTGACGGGTGGAACCCCAATGAGCAGTTCTTC.

This clonotype was seen only a few times. This rearrangement joins TRBV27 to TRBJ2-2, with TRBD2 identical over 8 bases. Germline CDR1 MNHEY, CDR2 SMNVEV (reference sequence). This CDR3 has 16 amino acids. The trim removed 6 bases at V and 0 bases at J, leaving 6 bases unmatched. The CDR3 loop reads CASSPRGGANTGELFF. For the CDR3, the DNA is TGTGCCAGCAGCCCCCGGGGGGGGGCGAACACCGGGGAGCTGTTTTTT.

The V and J genes are TRBV12-3 or TRBV12-4 and TRBJ2-3; TRBD2 matches at 14 bases. The CDR3 is 19 amino acids. Trimming took 3 bases from V and 2 from J; bases not matched to a gene: 10. CDR3 nucleotide sequence: TGTGCCAGCAGTTTTGTGCTGGGACTAGCGGGAGCGGACACAGATACGCAGTATTTT. Encoded protein: CASSFVLGLAGADTDTQYF.

This clonotype was seen a handful of times. V gene TRBV2 combines with J gene TRBJ1-4, with TRBD1 identical over 7 bases. Trimming took 7 bases from V and 5 from J; bases not matched to a gene: 10. Germline CDR1 reads SNHLY; CDR2 reads FYNNEI. The CDR3 length is 15 residues. The CDR3 DNA sequence: TGTGCCAGCACCGAAGACAGGGCTGTCAATGAAAAACTGTTTTTT. Translating gives CASTEDRAVNEKLFF. Based on the CDR3 plus reference TRBV2 and TRBJ1-4, the full variable domain is EPEVTQTPSHQVTQMGQEVILRCVPISNHLYFYWYRQILGQKVEFLVSFYNNEISEKSEIFDDQFSVERPDGSNFTLKIRSTKLEDSAMYFCASTEDRAVNEKLFFGSGTQLSVL.

This clonotype has more than one count but fewer than ten. The chain has TRBV20-1 and TRBJ2-2; TRBD2 matches 12 bases. Germline V gives CDR1 DFQATT, CDR2 SNEGSKA (reference sequence). V lost 6 bases, J lost 7 bases, and 9 bases stayed unmatched. This CDR3 contains 15 residues. The CDR3 DNA sequence: TGCAGTGCAAAGACTAGCGGGAGCGGTTTCGGGGAGCTGTTTTTT. Translation gives CSAKTSGSGFGELFF.

With regard to this clonotype: A much larger clone is a single base away; this may be a read error. The chain uses TRBV5-1 and TRBJ1-1; D unclear. V lost 2 bases and J 5 bases, leaving 10 bases between the germline ends. CDR3 length: 13 amino acids. From germline, CDR1 is SGHRS and CDR2 YFSETQ. The CDR3 region is CASSFAVRTEAFF. CDR3 in DNA: TGCGCCAGCAGCTTTGCCGTAAGGACTGAAGCTTTCTTT.

To note about this clonotype: This sequence may be a read error, since a much larger clone differs from it by one base. This chain connects TRBV6-2 or TRBV6-3 to TRBJ2-6, with TRBD1 identical over 8 bases. The CDR3 has 15 residues. Germline V gene data show CDR1 as MNHEY and CDR2 as SVGEGT. The CDR3 nucleotides read TGTGCCTGCAGTGGACAGGGTTACGGGGCCAACGTCCTGACTTTC. This codes for CACSGQGYGANVLTF.

This clonotype has only a few counts. The V gene is TRBV28, the J gene TRBJ2-2, with 11 bases lining up with TRBD2. Germline V CDR1 and CDR2: MDHEN, SYDVKM. V lost 4 bases to trimming and J lost 5 bases; unmatched junction nucleotides: 12. The CDR3 spans 18 residues. Written as DNA, the CDR3 is TGTGCCAGCAGTTCCCCTAGACTAGCGGGAATAAGAACCGGGGAGCTGTTTTTT. Amino acids: CASSSPRLAGIRTGELFF.

The table lists this clonotype with many counts. The CDR3: CSASPSGTLGEQYF. The CDR3 DNA reads TGCAGTGCTAGCCCTAGCGGGACCCTCGGCGAGCAGTACTTC. V gene TRBV20-1 combines with J gene TRBJ2-7; TRBD2 agrees at 9 bases. The V gene end was trimmed by 3 bases and the J gene end by 6 bases; junction bases not matched to a gene: 9. Germline V CDR1 and CDR2: DFQATT, SNEGSKA (reference sequence). The CDR3 has 14 residues.

This clonotype was detected ten times or more. V usage is TRBV28 and J usage is TRBJ1-2; 11 positions agree with TRBD1. The junction had 12 bases not matched to a gene; V was cut back by 7 bases and J by 5 bases. Germline-derived CDR1 and CDR2 are MDHEN and SYDVKM. The CDR3 sequence is 16 residues long. The CDR3 region is CASTLIPGQGVYGYTF. The CDR3 DNA reads as TGTGCCAGCACTCTCATTCCGGGACAGGGGGTTTATGGCTACACCTTC.

With regard to this clonotype: A junction boundary mismatches the germline segment, possibly from a read error. V usage is TRBV12-3 or TRBV12-4 and J usage is TRBJ2-1, with a weak D call TRBD2 (6 bases). This CDR3 region has 14 residues. DNA for the CDR3: TGTGCCAGCGGATATGGGACTTCATACAATGAGCGGTTCTTC. Residues: CASGYGTSYNERFF.

About this clonotype itself: With a much larger clone just one base away, this may be a read error. The rearrangement uses TRBV24-1 and TRBJ1-1; D may be TRBD1 (6 bases). Trimming took off 4 bases at V and 5 bases at J, with 16 bases between the two ends. This CDR3 comprises 15 residues. Germline lookup yields CDR1 KGHDR and CDR2 SFDVKD. This CDR3 is CATSDSGGPGTEAFF. The CDR3, as DNA: TGTGCCACCAGTGACTCCGGGGGGCCGGGGACTGAAGCTTTCTTT.

This clonotype was counted only a few times. This chain links TRBV2 with TRBJ2-1; D call uncertain. The germline V and J ends were trimmed by 5 bases and 10 bases, with 9 bases remaining between them. CDR3 length: 11 amino acids. From germline, CDR1 is SNHLY and CDR2 FYNNEI. CDR3 residues: CASSRTGEQFF. Here the CDR3 DNA reads TGTGCCAGCAGTCGAACTGGAGAGCAGTTCTTC.

The rearrangement uses TRBV5-6 and TRBJ2-7, with 10 positions matching TRBD2. Germline values: CDR1 SGHDT, CDR2 YYEEEE. This CDR3 has 16 amino acids. Germline trimming cut 2 bases from V and 3 bases from J; bases unmatched to any gene: 8. CDR3: CASSFVLAGNNYEQYF. The CDR3, as DNA: TGTGCCAGCAGCTTCGTACTAGCGGGGAATAACTACGAGCAGTACTTC.

This clonotype appeared many times. The gene calls are TRBV28 and TRBJ2-2; 8 nucleotides match TRBD1. CDR1 MDHEN and CDR2 SYDVKM come from the germline V gene. The CDR3 is made up of 15 amino acids. The trim removed 1 base at V and 10 bases at J, leaving 8 bases unmatched. CDR3 DNA: TGTGCCAGCAGTTTATTTTCCCGGACAGGGTTGGAGCTGTTTTTT. Encoded protein: CASSLFSRTGLELFF.

This clonotype was observed at least ten times. The chain uses TRBV10-3 and TRBJ2-7; TRBD1 is a possible D gene (5 bases). Deletions cut 2 bases from V and 3 bases from J, with 11 bases between. The CDR3 consists of 14 residues. Looked up from germline, CDR1 is ENHRY and CDR2 is SYGVKD. The CDR3 region has the DNA TGTGCCATCAGTGAGGGTAGGGGCGGCTACGAGCAGTACTTC. The encoded protein is CAISEGRGGYEQYF.

In its sample, this clonotype was seen many times. This sequence joins TRBV7-9 and TRBJ2-7; D remains ambiguous. CDR3 length: 11 amino acids. The germline V and J ends were trimmed by 7 bases and 6 bases, with 10 bases remaining between them. CDR1 and CDR2 (germline): SEHNR, FQNEAQ (reference sequence). The DNA for the CDR3 is TGTGCCAGCAAAGGTGGCCTCGAGCAGTACTTC. Its translation: CASKGGLEQYF. Filled out from reference TRBV7-9 and TRBJ2-7, the complete variable domain reads DTGVSQNPRHKITKRGQNVTFRCDPISEHNRLYWYRQTLGQGPEFLTYFQNEAQLEKSRLLSDRFSAERPKGSFSTLEIQRTEQGDSAMYLCASKGGLEQYFGPGTRLTVT.

This clonotype was observed at least ten times. The CDR3 sequence is CASRGKDTEAFF. CDR3 DNA: TGTGCCAGCAGGGGGAAGGACACTGAAGCTTTCTTT. The chain has TRBV12-3 or TRBV12-4 and TRBJ1-1; D not certain. CDR3 length equals 12 residues. The V gene lost 6 bases and the J gene lost 3 bases, with 8 bases spanning the gap.

This clonotype has more than one count but fewer than ten. This clone may be a read error of a much larger clone one base away. CDR3 nucleotides: TGTGCCGGCAGCTTAGGTGGCTTCAATGAGCAGTTCTTC. Translated: CAGSLGGFNEQFF. The chain is built from TRBV11-3 and TRBJ2-1; D is unclear. Looked up from germline, CDR1 is SGHNT and CDR2 is YENEEA. This CDR3 comprises 13 residues.

The sample holds a few counts of this clonotype. This chain joins TRBV3-1 and TRBJ2-5; perhaps D is TRBD1 or TRBD2 (5 bases each). The CDR3 is 14 residues long. The V gene's germline CDR1 is LGHDT and CDR2 YNNKEL (reference sequence). Trimming removed 2 bases at V and 1 base at J, with 8 bases between. Here the CDR3 DNA reads TGTGCCAGCAGCCAATCCGGGGCCCAAGAGACCCAGTACTTC. It specifies CASSQSGAQETQYF.

This clonotype was recorded a few times. The V and J genes are TRBV25-1 and TRBJ1-2; possible D gene TRBD1, 5 bases. With 3 bases removed from V and 2 bases from J, the gap between germline ends came to 7 bases. Germline loops: CDR1 MGHDK, CDR2 SYGVNS. The CDR3 spans 13 residues. For the CDR3, the DNA is TGTGCCAGCAGTGAGGGGGACAACTATGGCTACACCTTC. Translation: CASSEGDNYGYTF.